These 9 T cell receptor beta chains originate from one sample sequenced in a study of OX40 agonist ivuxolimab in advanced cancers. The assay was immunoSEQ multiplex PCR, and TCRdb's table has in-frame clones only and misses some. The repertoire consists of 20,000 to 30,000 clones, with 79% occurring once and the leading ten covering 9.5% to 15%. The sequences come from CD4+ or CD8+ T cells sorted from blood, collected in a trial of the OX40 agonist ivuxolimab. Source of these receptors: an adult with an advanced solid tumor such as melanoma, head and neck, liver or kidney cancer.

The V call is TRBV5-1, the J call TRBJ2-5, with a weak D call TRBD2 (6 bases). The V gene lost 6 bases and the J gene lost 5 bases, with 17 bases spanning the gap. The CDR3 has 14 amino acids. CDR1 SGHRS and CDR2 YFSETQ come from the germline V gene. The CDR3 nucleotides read TGCGCCAGCACCCACGGAGGGGCCGGGGAGACCCAGTACTTC. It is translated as CASTHGGAGETQYF.

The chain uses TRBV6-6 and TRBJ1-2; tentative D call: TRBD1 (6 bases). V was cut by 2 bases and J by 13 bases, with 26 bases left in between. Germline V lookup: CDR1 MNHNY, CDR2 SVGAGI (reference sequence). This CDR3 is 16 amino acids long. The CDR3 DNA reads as TGTGCCAGCAGTTACGGATTAAACCAGGGACAACCAGTGGCCACCTTC. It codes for CASSYGLNQGQPVATF.

In DNA, the CDR3 is TGTGCCAGCTCACCGTACCGGGACATCTCCTACGAGCAGTACTTC. Translated, it gives CASSPYRDISYEQYF. J is TRBJ2-7 and V is TRBV18, with D possibly TRBD1 on 6 matching bases. The germline gives CDR1 KGHSH, CDR2 LQKENI. V was clipped by 3 bases and J by 0 bases, with 12 bases between them. There are 15 residues in the CDR3.

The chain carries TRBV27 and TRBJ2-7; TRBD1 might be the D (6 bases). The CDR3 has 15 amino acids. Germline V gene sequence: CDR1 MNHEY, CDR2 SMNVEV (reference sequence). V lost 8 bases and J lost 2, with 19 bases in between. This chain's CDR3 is CASSKYLGQTYEQYF. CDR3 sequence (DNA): TGTGCCAGCTCCAAGTACTTAGGACAGACCTACGAGCAGTACTTC.

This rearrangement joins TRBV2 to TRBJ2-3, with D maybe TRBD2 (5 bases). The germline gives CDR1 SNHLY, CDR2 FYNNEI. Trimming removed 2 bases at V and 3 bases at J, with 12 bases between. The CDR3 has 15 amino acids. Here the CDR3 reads CASSESGYTTDTQYF. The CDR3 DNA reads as TGTGCCAGCAGTGAATCGGGGTATACGACAGATACGCAGTATTTT.

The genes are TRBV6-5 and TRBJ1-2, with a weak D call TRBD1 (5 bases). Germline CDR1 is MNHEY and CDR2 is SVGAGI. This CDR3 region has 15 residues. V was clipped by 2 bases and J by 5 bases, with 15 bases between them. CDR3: CASSYGGGLEYGYTF. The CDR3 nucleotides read TGTGCCAGCAGTTACGGGGGGGGTTTAGAGTATGGCTACACCTTC.

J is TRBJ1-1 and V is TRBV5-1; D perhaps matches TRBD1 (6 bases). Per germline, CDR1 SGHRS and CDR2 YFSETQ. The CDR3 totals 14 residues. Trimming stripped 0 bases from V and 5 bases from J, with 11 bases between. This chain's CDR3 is CASSLAPGVTEAFF. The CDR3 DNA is TGCGCCAGCAGCTTGGCCCCAGGGGTAACTGAAGCTTTCTTT.

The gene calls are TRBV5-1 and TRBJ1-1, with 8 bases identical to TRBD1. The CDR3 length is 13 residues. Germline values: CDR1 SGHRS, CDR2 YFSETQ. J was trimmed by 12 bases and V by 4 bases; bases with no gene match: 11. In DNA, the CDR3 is TGCGCCAGCAGCGCCCCCGAGGACAGGGCAACTTTCTTT. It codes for CASSAPEDRATFF.

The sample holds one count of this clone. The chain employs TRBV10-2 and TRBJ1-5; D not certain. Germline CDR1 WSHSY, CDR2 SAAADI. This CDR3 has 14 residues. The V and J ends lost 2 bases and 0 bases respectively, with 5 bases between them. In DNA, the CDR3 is TGCGCCAGCAGTGAGGGGTATAGCAATCAGCCCCAGCATTTT. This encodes CASSEGYSNQPQHF.